The 21 T cell receptor beta chains listed next were all sequenced from one sample in a study of blood T cell repertoires in COVID-19. Sequencing used immunoSEQ multiplex PCR; TCRdb keeps in-frame clones, though not all of them. The data show 250,000 or so clones, 70% to 90% seen once. Sequencing was performed on PBMCs or T cells enriched from blood (not recorded which). Receptor source: a woman in her 30s with acute COVID-19.

The rearrangement links TRBV5-5 to TRBJ1-1; possible D gene TRBD1, 6 bases. Germline CDR1 is SGHKS and CDR2 is YYEKEE (reference sequence). The CDR3 is 15 residues long. V was shortened by 0 bases and J by 0 bases, with 9 bases between the two germline ends. The CDR3 DNA is TGTGCCAGCAGCTTGGTGGGGGCCTTGAACACTGAAGCTTTCTTT. Translation: CASSLVGALNTEAFF.

This clone was seen more than once but under ten times. The rearrangement links TRBV7-9 to TRBJ1-1; D not certain. V lost 2 bases, J lost 4 bases, and 11 bases lay in between. CDR1 and CDR2 (germline): SEHNR, FQNEAQ (reference sequence). This CDR3 is built from 14 residues. In DNA form, the CDR3 reads TGTGCCAGCAGCTTAACTCTCGGGAGCACTGAAGCTTTCTTT. As protein: CASSLTLGSTEAFF.

The rearrangement uses TRBV6-5 and TRBJ2-2; TRBD1 matches at 7 bases. Germline V lookup: CDR1 MNHEY, CDR2 SVGAGI. V lost 7 bases and J lost 1; bases outside the gene matches: 3. The CDR3 totals 14 residues. The DNA of the CDR3 is TGTGCCAGCACTGGACAGGTGAACACCGGGGAGCTGTTTTTT. Its translation is CASTGQVNTGELFF.

V is TRBV15 and J is TRBJ2-7, with TRBD1 matching over 9 bases. CDR1 LNHNV and CDR2 YYDKDF come from the germline V gene (reference sequence). The CDR3 has 15 amino acids. The V gene end was trimmed by 3 bases and the J gene end by 6 bases; junction bases not matched to a gene: 9. This CDR3 is CATSSPGQGLFEQYF. DNA for the CDR3: TGTGCCACCAGCAGCCCTGGACAGGGGTTGTTCGAGCAGTACTTC.

This clone has just a few counts. The chain combines TRBV7-2 with TRBJ2-3; 7 bases agree with TRBD2. Germline assignment: CDR1 SGHTA and CDR2 FQGNSA. V trimming: 7 bases; J trimming: 0 bases; junction bases outside the gene matches: 19. The CDR3 is made up of 19 amino acids. CDR3 coding DNA: TGTGCCAGCACCCAAAGGGCGGGAGCATACTTAACTAGCACAGATACGCAGTATTTT. It encodes CASTQRAGAYLTSTDTQYF.

This chain connects TRBV9 to TRBJ1-1; TRBD1 matches 7 bases. The CDR3 totals 15 residues. The V gene's germline CDR1 is SGDLS and CDR2 YYNGEE. Trimming removed 3 bases from V and 2 bases from J; junction bases left unmatched: 7. CDR3 sequence reads: CASSGESGGNTEAFF. The CDR3 DNA reads as TGTGCCAGCAGCGGCGAATCAGGGGGTAACACTGAAGCTTTCTTT. The full variable domain, in which reference TRBV9 and TRBJ1-1 provide the parts outside the CDR3, is DSGVTQTPKHLITATGQRVTLRCSPRSGDLSVYWYQQSLDQGLQFLIQYYNGEERAKGNILERFSAQQFPDLHSELNLSSLELGDSALYFCASSGESGGNTEAFFGQGTRLTVV.

The chain carries TRBV4-3 and TRBJ1-1; D is unresolved. The CDR3 is 15 residues long. The V gene lost 0 bases and the J gene lost 4 bases, with 12 bases spanning the gap. Per the germline V gene, CDR1 is LGHNA and CDR2 is YSLEER. The DNA of the CDR3 is TGCGCCAGCAGCCAAGATAGCGCCGAGAGCACTGAAGCTTTCTTT. Translation: CASSQDSAESTEAFF.

V and J are TRBV2 and TRBJ2-1; 8 bases align to TRBD2. The germline CDR1 and CDR2 sequences are SNHLY and FYNNEI. Trimming at V came to 0 bases and at J to 3 bases, leaving 1 base not matched to a gene. CDR3 length equals 15 residues. The CDR3 protein is CASSEAGLDYNEQFF. The CDR3 bases are TGTGCCAGCAGTGAAGCGGGACTAGACTACAATGAGCAGTTCTTC.

The chain is built from TRBV27 and TRBJ2-3; D gene unclear. V was cut by 6 bases and J by 5 bases, with 12 bases left in between. Germline-derived CDR1 and CDR2 are MNHEY and SMNVEV (reference sequence). This CDR3 has 13 amino acids. CDR3 loop: CASRSSPLDTQYF. The CDR3 DNA is TGTGCCAGCAGATCAAGCCCCCTAGATACGCAGTATTTT.

The chain employs TRBV11-2 and TRBJ1-1; D is undetermined. CDR3 length equals 13 residues. From germline, CDR1 is SGHAT and CDR2 FQNNGV. V was cut by 3 bases and J by 7 bases, with 12 bases left in between. The CDR3 region has the DNA TGTGCCAGCAGCTTGACCAGGATTTTTGAAGCTTTCTTT. Translating gives CASSLTRIFEAFF.

The V gene is TRBV5-1, the J gene TRBJ2-7; TRBD1 agrees at 11 bases. In germline, CDR1 is SGHRS, CDR2 YFSETQ. This CDR3 is 21 amino acids long. Trimming cost V 8 bases and J 4 bases; bases outside gene matches: 29. The CDR3: CASESSGGDRGTGGSNYEQYF. CDR3 coding DNA: TGCGCCAGTGAGAGTTCGGGCGGGGACAGGGGGACTGGCGGGAGCAATTACGAGCAGTACTTC.

J is TRBJ1-1 and V is TRBV9, with D unclear. Per germline, CDR1 SGDLS and CDR2 YYNGEE. The CDR3 covers 12 residues. V lost 0 bases to trimming and J lost 5 bases, with 5 bases between them. The DNA of the CDR3 is TGTGCCAGCAGCGTAGTGACAACTGAAGCTTTCTTT. This codes for CASSVVTTEAFF.

The chain couples TRBV11-2 to TRBJ2-1; the D is unclear. The V gene lost 1 base and the J gene lost 6 bases, with 4 bases spanning the gap. Germline CDR1 and CDR2: SGHAT and FQNNGV. The CDR3 loop spans 12 amino acids. The CDR3 DNA reads as TGTGCCAGCAGCTTAGCCGGCAATGAGCAGTTCTTC. Translated, it gives CASSLAGNEQFF.

The rearrangement uses TRBV4-1 and TRBJ2-7; 7 nucleotides align to TRBD2. The V gene's germline CDR1 is MGHRA and CDR2 YSYEKL. The CDR3 extends over 15 amino acids. J was trimmed by 0 bases and V by 3 bases; bases with no gene match: 5. In DNA form, the CDR3 reads TGCGCCAGCAGCCACCCCGGGACTACCTCCTACGAGCAGTACTTC. Its translation is CASSHPGTTSYEQYF.

Comments on this clone: Germline is not matched at one junction end, which may reflect a read error. The V gene is TRBV19, the J gene TRBJ2-4; 8 bases are shared with TRBD2. The CDR3 has 13 residues. CDR1 and CDR2 (germline): LNHDA, SQIVND (reference sequence). CDR3 in amino acids: CASSIDPSGGPSF. The CDR3 DNA reads TGTGCCAGTAGTATAGATCCATCGGGAGGGCCCAGCTTC. The full variable domain, with the rest looked up from reference TRBV19 and TRBJ2-4, is DGGITQSPKYLFRKEGQNVTLSCEQNLNHDAMYWYRQDPGQGLRLIYYSQIVNDFQKGDIAEGYSVSREKKESFPLTVTSAQKNPTAFYLCASSIDPSGGPSFGAGTRLSVL.

The CDR3 here is CASSIGASGTYEQYF. Written as DNA, the CDR3 is TGTGCCAGCAGTATTGGAGCTAGCGGGACCTACGAGCAGTACTTC. This rearrangement joins TRBV3-1 (or the pseudogene TRBV3-2) to TRBJ2-7; TRBD2 matches 9 bases. J was trimmed by 2 bases and V by 6 bases; bases with no gene match: 8. The CDR3 contains 15 residues. CDR1 and CDR2 (germline): LGHDT, YNNKEL (reference sequence).

The chain recombines TRBV2 with TRBJ2-1; D might be TRBD1 (6 bases). The CDR3 contains 17 residues. Trimming pared 2 bases from V and 0 bases from J, leaving 14 bases between. The V gene's germline CDR1 is SNHLY and CDR2 FYNNEI. CDR3 nucleotide sequence: TGTGCCAGCAGTGAACCAGGGGCAGGCTTCTCCTACAATGAGCAGTTCTTC. Protein sequence: CASSEPGAGFSYNEQFF. The variable domain in full, completed from reference TRBV2 and TRBJ2-1, reads EPEVTQTPSHQVTQMGQEVILRCVPISNHLYFYWYRQILGQKVEFLVSFYNNEISEKSEIFDDQFSVERPDGSNFTLKIRSTKLEDSAMYFCASSEPGAGFSYNEQFFGPGTRLTVL.

This clone was detected once. The V and J genes are TRBV21-1 and TRBJ2-2; the listed D gene, TRBD1, was not tested against the DNA. TRBV21-1 has pseudogene status. The CDR3 has 23 residues. CDR3 DNA: TGTGCCAGCAGCCGGAAGGGTTATAGGGGGCGATTTTCACCGACAAAGAACACCGGGGAGCTGTTTTTT. Amino acid sequence: CASSRKGYRGRFSPTKNTGELFF.

Remarks on this clone: The identical CDR3 is also encoded by other nucleotide sequences in the sample. The chain employs TRBV5-1 and TRBJ2-7; weak D call: TRBD2 (6 bases). The V end lost 0 bases, the J end lost 1 base, and 8 bases lay between the germline ends. The CDR3 consists of 14 residues. Per the germline V gene, CDR1 is SGHRS and CDR2 is YFSETQ. The CDR3 DNA follows: TGCGCCAGCAGCTTGGGTAGCGGATCCTACGAGCAGTACTTC. Amino acids: CASSLGSGSYEQYF. Full variable domain (remainder filled in from reference TRBV5-1 and TRBJ2-7): KAGVTQTPRYLIKTRGQQVTLSCSPISGHRSVSWYQQTPGQGLQFLFEYFSETQRNKGNFPGRFSGRQFSNSRSEMNVSTLELGDSALYLCASSLGSGSYEQYFGPGTRLTVT.

The chain links TRBV27 to TRBJ1-5; D not resolved. The CDR3 runs to 13 residues. Germline CDR1 is MNHEY and CDR2 is SMNVEV (reference sequence). V dropped 4 bases and J dropped 0 bases, with 4 bases sitting between them. CDR3 protein: CASSWASNQPQHF. The CDR3 coding sequence is TGTGCCAGCAGTTGGGCTAGCAATCAGCCCCAGCATTTT.

The CDR3 loop reads CAISEGGGGISSYEQYF. DNA for the CDR3: TGTGCCATCAGTGAGGGGGGGGGTGGAATCAGCTCCTACGAGCAGTACTTC. This chain uses TRBV10-3 with TRBJ2-7, with TRBD2 identical over 7 bases. CDR1 is ENHRY, CDR2 SYGVKD, per germline. Trimming cost V 2 bases and J 0 bases; bases outside gene matches: 10. This CDR3 spans 17 amino acids.